This is a list of T cell receptor beta chains from one sample in a study of blood T cell repertoires in COVID-19. Profiling relied on immunoSEQ multiplex PCR, and the TCRdb table lists in-frame clones only, not all of them. In the table there are roughly 60,000 clones, around 83% of which are singletons. The sequenced sample was peripheral blood. These receptors were taken from a woman older than 75 with acute or convalescent COVID-19. The CDR3 runs from the conserved cysteine through the conserved F or W. The D gene is left open where the match is weak. Not all rows give a size; the values are once, few, many and, for expanded clones, a class.

TRBD1,TRBJ1-2,NA,TRBV5-4,CASSSWRGPNYGYTF,TGTGCCAGCAGCTCTTGGAGGGGGCCTAACTATGGCTACACCTTC
TRBD2,TRBJ2-7,NA,TRBV4-1,CASSQGFGWEVGAGEQYF,TGCGCCAGCAGCCAAGGCTTTGGTTGGGAAGTGGGAGCGGGAGAGCAGTACTTC
NA,TRBJ2-7,once,TRBV4-1,CASSQGGGGSWEQYF,TGCGCCAGCAGCCAAGGGGGGGGCGGGAGCTGGGAGCAGTACTTC
NA,TRBJ1-2,few,TRBV6-5,CASTGGGGYTF,TGTGCCAGCACGGGGGGCGGTGGCTACACCTTC
NA,TRBJ2-7,NA,TRBV7-9,CASSLILYEQYF,TGTGCCAGCAGCTTAATCCTCTACGAGCAGTACTTC
NA,TRBJ1-1,NA,TRBV2,CASSEGYRTEAFF,TGTGCCAGCAGTGAAGGGTACAGAACCGAAGCTTTCTTT
TRBD2,TRBJ2-1,NA,TRBV5-1,CASTELAGGYNEQFF,TGCGCCAGCACAGAACTAGCGGGAGGTTACAATGAGCAGTTCTTC
NA,TRBJ1-6,NA,TRBV3-1/TRBV3-2,CASSKQDLYNSPLHF,TGTGCCAGCAGCAAACAGGATCTCTATAATTCACCCCTCCACTTT
TRBD1,TRBJ2-2,few,TRBV30,CAWRASTGGPGELFF,TGTGCCTGGAGGGCGTCGACAGGGGGCCCCGGGGAGCTGTTTTTT
NA,TRBJ1-5,NA,TRBV3-1/TRBV3-2,CASSQAPGSNQPQHF,TGTGCCAGCAGCCAAGCTCCGGGGAGCAATCAGCCCCAGCATTTT
NA,TRBJ2-7,NA,TRBV6-2/TRBV6-3,CASSFYYEQYF,TGTGCCAGCAGTTTCTACTACGAGCAGTACTTC
TRBD1,TRBJ2-7,NA,TRBV18,CASSPRGTGAFGGEQYF,TGTGCCAGCTCACCACGGGGGACAGGGGCCTTCGGGGGCGAGCAGTACTTC
NA,TRBJ1-3,NA,TRBV6-1,CASSDQKGLSTIYF,TGTGCCAGCAGTGACCAAAAGGGACTTAGCACCATATATTTT
NA,TRBJ2-3,NA,TRBV18,CASNYGTDTQYF,TGTGCCAGTAACTATGGCACAGATACGCAGTATTTT
NA,TRBJ2-7,NA,TRBV19,CASSILGRGTYEQYF,TGTGCCAGTAGTATATTGGGGAGAGGAACCTACGAGCAGTACTTC
TRBD1,TRBJ1-5,once,TRBV24-1,CATTTRQGPLLSNQPQHF,TGTGCCACAACCACTCGACAGGGGCCCCTTTTAAGCAATCAGCCCCAGCATTTT
TRBD1,TRBJ1-4,NA,TRBV2,CADKGAGEKLFF,TGTGCAGACAAGGGGGCAGGAGAAAAACTGTTTTTT
NA,TRBJ1-6,NA,TRBV12-1,CASRADRSSYNSPLHF,TGTGCCAGCAGAGCTGACCGGAGCTCCTATAATTCACCCCTCCACTTT
TRBD1,TRBJ2-7,NA,TRBV7-2,CASSPRTGPTYEQYF,TGTGCCAGCAGCCCGCGGACAGGACCCACCTACGAGCAGTACTTC
TRBD2,TRBJ2-1,once,TRBV11-3,CASSGDGGYNEQFF,TGTGCCAGCAGCGGAGACGGGGGGTACAATGAGCAGTTCTTC
TRBD2,TRBJ2-3,NA,TRBV30,CAWSSAGGHGDTQYF,TGTGCCTGGAGTTCGGCGGGAGGGCACGGAGATACGCAGTATTTT
NA,TRBJ1-3,NA,TRBV27,CASSFPQGTGNTIYF,TGTGCCAGCAGTTTTCCCCAGGGTACTGGAAACACCATATATTTT
NA,TRBJ2-7,NA,TRBV10-1,CASSERSGGAGEQYF,TGCGCCAGCAGTGAACGTAGCGGTGGGGCGGGCGAGCAGTACTTC
TRBD2,TRBJ2-7,NA,TRBV6-1,CASRLAGVFDEQYF,TGTGCCAGCAGACTAGCGGGAGTATTTGACGAGCAGTACTTC
TRBD2,TRBJ2-7,NA,TRBV19,CASRSEVVSGTRYEQYF,TGTGCCAGTAGATCCGAGGTGGTTAGCGGGACTCGGTACGAGCAGTACTTC
NA,TRBJ2-1,NA,TRBV12-1,CASSFAPVVYSYNEQFF,TGTGCCAGCAGCTTTGCGCCTGTAGTTTACTCCTACAATGAGCAGTTCTTC
NA,TRBJ1-1,NA,TRBV6-5,CASRGHRDTLQGAFF,TGTGCCAGCAGGGGTCACCGGGACACACTTCAAGGAGCTTTCTTT
TRBD1,TRBJ1-2,NA,TRBV5-1,CASRPGQGSFYGYTF,TGCGCCAGCAGACCGGGACAGGGCTCCTTCTATGGCTACACCTTC
NA,TRBJ2-1,NA,TRBV3-1/TRBV3-2,CASSPTRAGYNEQFF,TGTGCCAGCAGCCCGACTCGCGCGGGGTACAATGAGCAGTTCTTC
NA,TRBJ1-5,NA,TRBV15,CATSGGTGFYSNQPQHF,TGTGCCACCAGCGGAGGCACAGGATTTTATAGCAATCAGCCCCAGCATTTT
NA,TRBJ1-5,NA,TRBV25-1,CASSDTGLPNQPQHF,TGTGCCAGCAGTGACACGGGACTCCCCAATCAGCCCCAGCATTTT